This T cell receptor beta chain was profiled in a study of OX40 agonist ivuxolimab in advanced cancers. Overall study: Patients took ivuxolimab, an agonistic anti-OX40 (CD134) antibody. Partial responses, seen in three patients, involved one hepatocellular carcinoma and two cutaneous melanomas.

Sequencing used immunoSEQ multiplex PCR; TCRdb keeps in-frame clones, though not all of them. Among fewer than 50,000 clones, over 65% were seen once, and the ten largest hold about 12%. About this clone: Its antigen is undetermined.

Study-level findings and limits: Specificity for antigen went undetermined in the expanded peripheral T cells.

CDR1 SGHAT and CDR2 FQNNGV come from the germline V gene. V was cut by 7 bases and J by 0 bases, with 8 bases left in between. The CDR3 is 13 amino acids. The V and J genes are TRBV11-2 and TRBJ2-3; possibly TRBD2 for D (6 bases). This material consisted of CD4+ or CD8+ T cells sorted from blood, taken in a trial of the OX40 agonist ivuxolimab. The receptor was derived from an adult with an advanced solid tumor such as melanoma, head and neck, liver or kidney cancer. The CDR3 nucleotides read TGTGCCAGCATGGCGGGGAGCACAGATACGCAGTATTTT. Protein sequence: CASMAGSTDTQYF.